Here is one T cell receptor beta chain with its context. The repertoire was sequenced with immunoSEQ multiplex PCR; TCRdb's copy has only in-frame clones and lacks some. Counted here are roughly 67,000 clones, over 70% occurring once; the ten biggest clones make up 4%. This CDR3 is built from 18 residues. V shed 4 bases and J shed 3 bases, with 21 bases lying between them. Germline values: CDR1 MGHDK, CDR2 SYGVNS. This entry comes from a study of OX40 agonist ivuxolimab in advanced cancers. The TCR originated in an adult with an advanced solid tumor such as melanoma, head and neck, liver or kidney cancer. The gene calls are TRBV25-1 and TRBJ2-2; tentatively, D is TRBD1 or TRBD2 (5 bases each). The source was CD4+ or CD8+ T cells sorted from blood, collected in a trial of the OX40 agonist ivuxolimab. The CDR3 sequence is CASSAASGAGYDTGELFF. Here the CDR3 DNA reads TGTGCCAGCAGTGCGGCCTCCGGGGCAGGGTACGACACCGGGGAGCTGTTTTTT.